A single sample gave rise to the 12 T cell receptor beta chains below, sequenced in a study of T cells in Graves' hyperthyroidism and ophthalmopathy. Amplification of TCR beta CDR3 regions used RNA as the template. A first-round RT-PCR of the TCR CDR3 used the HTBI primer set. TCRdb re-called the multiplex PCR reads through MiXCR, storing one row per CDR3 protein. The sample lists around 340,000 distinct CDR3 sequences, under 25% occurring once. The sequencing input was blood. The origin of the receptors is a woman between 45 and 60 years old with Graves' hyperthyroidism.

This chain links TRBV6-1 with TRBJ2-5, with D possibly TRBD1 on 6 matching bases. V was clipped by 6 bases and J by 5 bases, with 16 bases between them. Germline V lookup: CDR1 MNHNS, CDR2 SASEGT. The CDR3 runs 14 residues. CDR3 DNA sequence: TGTGCCAGCAGATCAACAGGGAGTGGGGAGACCCAGTACTTC. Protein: CASRSTGSGETQYF.

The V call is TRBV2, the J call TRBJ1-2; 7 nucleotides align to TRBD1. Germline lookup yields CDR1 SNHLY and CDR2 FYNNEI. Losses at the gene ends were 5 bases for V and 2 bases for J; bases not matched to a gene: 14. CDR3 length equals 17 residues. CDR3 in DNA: TGTGCCAGCAGTTTCCACGGGGGAGGGGGCTGGAACTATGGCTACACCTTC. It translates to CASSFHGGGGWNYGYTF.

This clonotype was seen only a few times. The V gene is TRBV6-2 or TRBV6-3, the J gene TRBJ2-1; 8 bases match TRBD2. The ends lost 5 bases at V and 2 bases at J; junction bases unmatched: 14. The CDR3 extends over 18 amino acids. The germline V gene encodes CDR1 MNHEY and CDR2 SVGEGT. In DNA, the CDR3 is TGTGCCAGCAGTCTATACCGGCCCGGGACTAGGACCTACAATGAGCAGTTCTTC. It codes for CASSLYRPGTRTYNEQFF.

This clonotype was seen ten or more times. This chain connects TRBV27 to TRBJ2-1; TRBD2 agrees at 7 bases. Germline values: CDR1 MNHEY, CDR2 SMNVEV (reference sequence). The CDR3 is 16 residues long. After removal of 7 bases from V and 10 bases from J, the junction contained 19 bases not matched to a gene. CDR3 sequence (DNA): TGTGCCAGCACCTCCCTAGGCGGGAGTATTCGTGGGGAGCAGTTCTTC. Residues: CASTSLGGSIRGEQFF.

In DNA form, the CDR3 reads TGTGCCAGCAGCCGCGACAGGCTCCACTCCTACAATGAGCAGTTCTTC. Encoded protein: CASSRDRLHSYNEQFF. The chain uses TRBV5-4 and TRBJ2-1, with D perhaps matching TRBD1 (6 bases). The CDR3 has 16 amino acids. Trimming pared 4 bases from V and 0 bases from J, leaving 14 bases between. Germline V lookup: CDR1 SGHNT, CDR2 YYREEE (reference sequence).

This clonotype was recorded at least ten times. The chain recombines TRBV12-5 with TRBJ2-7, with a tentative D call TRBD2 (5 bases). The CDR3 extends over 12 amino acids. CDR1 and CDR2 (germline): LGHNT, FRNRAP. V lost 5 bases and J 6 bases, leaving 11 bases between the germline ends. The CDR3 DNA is TGTGCTAGTGGTACGACTATCGGCGAGCAGTACTTC. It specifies CASGTTIGEQYF. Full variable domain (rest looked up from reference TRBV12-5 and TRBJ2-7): DARVTQTPRHKVTEMGQEVTMRCQPILGHNTVFWYRQTMMQGLELLAYFRNRAPLDDSGMPKDRFSAEMPDATLATLKIQPSEPRDSAVYFCASGTTIGEQYFGPGTRLTVT.

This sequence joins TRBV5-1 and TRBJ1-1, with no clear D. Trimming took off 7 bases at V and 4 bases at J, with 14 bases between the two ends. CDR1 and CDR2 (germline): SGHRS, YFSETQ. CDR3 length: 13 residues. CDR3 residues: CASRSTHPTEAFF. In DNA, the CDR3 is TGCGCCAGCCGTTCGACCCATCCCACTGAAGCTTTCTTT.

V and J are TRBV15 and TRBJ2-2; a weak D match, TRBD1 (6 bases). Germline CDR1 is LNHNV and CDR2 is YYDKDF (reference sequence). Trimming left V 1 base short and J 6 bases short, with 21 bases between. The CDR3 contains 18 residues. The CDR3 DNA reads TGTGCCACCAGCAGAGCCCTTGGACAGTACCGTTCCGCCGGGGAGCTGTTTTTT. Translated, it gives CATSRALGQYRSAGELFF.

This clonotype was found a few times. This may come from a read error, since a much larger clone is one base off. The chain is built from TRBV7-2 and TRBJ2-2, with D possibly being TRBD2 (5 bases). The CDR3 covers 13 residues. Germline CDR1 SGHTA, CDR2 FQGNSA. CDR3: CASSSALTGELSF. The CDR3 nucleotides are TGTGCCAGCAGCTCGGCCCTCACCGGGGAGCTGTCTTTT. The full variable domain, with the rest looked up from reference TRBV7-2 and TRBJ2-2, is GAGVSQSPSNKVTEKGKDVELRCDPISGHTALYWYRQSLGQGLEFLIYFQGNSAPDKSGLPSDRFSAERTGGSVSTLTIQRTQQEDSAVYLCASSSALTGELSFGEGSRLTVL.

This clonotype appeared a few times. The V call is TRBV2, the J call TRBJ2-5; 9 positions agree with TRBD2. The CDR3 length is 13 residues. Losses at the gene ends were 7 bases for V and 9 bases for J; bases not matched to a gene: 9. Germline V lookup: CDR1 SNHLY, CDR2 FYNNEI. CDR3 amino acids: CASTLAGSRAQYF. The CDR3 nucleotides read TGTGCCAGCACCCTAGCGGGGTCTAGGGCCCAGTACTTC. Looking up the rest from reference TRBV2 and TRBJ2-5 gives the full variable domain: EPEVTQTPSHQVTQMGQEVILRCVPISNHLYFYWYRQILGQKVEFLVSFYNNEISEKSEIFDDQFSVERPDGSNFTLKIRSTKLEDSAMYFCASTLAGSRAQYFGPGTRLLVL.

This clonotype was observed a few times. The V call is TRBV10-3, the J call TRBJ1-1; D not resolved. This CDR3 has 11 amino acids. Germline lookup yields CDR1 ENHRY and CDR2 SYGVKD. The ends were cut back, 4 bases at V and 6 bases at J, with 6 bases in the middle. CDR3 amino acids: CAISGGSEAFF. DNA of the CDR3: TGTGCCATCAGTGGAGGTTCTGAAGCTTTCTTT.

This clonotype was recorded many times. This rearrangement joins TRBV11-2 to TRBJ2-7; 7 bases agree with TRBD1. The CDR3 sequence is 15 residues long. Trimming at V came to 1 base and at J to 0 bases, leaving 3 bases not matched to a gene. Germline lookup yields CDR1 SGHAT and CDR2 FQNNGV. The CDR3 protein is CASSLGGTVSYEQYF. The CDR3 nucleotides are TGTGCCAGCAGCTTAGGTGGGACAGTCTCCTACGAGCAGTACTTC.